The text below deals with one T cell receptor beta chain. The source of the sample is a study of monozygotic twins with inflammatory bowel disease. Reprocessing the 5' RACE reads, TCRdb reports a single entry for every CDR3 protein and omits DNA. There are over 120,000 distinct CDR3 sequences in the sample, with 1.2% held by the top ten. Germline lookup yields CDR1 DFQATT and CDR2 SNEGSKA (reference sequence). The CDR3 totals 13 residues. This TCR was recovered from a human donor with ulcerative colitis or Crohn's disease, or a healthy co-twin of an affected twin (not recorded which). The chain recombines TRBV20-1 with TRBJ1-2; TCRdb calls TRBD1, which cannot be checked without DNA. Sequenced: blood. This chain's CDR3 is CSAWAGQRNGYTF.